These T cell receptor beta chains were read from a single sample in a study of cytomegalovirus exposure and HLA in healthy donors. Assay used: immunoSEQ multiplex PCR; TCRdb lists only in-frame clones, some missing. Of 150,000 to 180,000 clones detected, approximately 80% appear once; the ten largest clones hold about 13%. Sequenced: PBMCs. The receptors were sampled from a man aged 25 to 45 in good health and CMV-seropositive. CDR3s include the opening cysteine and the closing phenylalanine or tryptophan. D genes are given only for firm matches. Where a row states a size, it is once, few, many or the class of an expanded clone; other rows omit it.

>once|.|TRBV27|TRBJ2-1
CASSSRFKSSYNEQFF
TGTGCCAGCAGTTCTCGGTTTAAAAGCTCCTACAATGAGCAGTTCTTC
>.|TRBD1|TRBV6-5|TRBJ2-1
CASSRTGRPYNEQFF
TGTGCCAGCAGTCGGACAGGGAGGCCCTACAATGAGCAGTTCTTC
>.|TRBD2|TRBV7-6|TRBJ2-1
CASSPNEFGLAGTQFF
TGTGCCAGCAGCCCAAACGAGTTCGGACTAGCGGGTACGCAGTTCTTC
>.|.|TRBV5-4|TRBJ2-2
CASSLDSTGELFF
TGTGCCAGCAGCCTGGACAGCACCGGGGAGCTGTTTTTT
>.|.|TRBV14|TRBJ2-1
CASSPSRREQFF
TGTGCCAGCAGCCCATCCCGCCGGGAGCAGTTCTTC
>.|.|TRBV7-2|TRBJ2-5
CASSLRAETQYF
TGTGCCAGCAGCTTAAGAGCAGAGACCCAGTACTTC
>.|.|TRBV7-2|TRBJ1-1
CASSLTPWDTEAFF
TGTGCCAGCAGTTTGACACCCTGGGACACTGAAGCTTTCTTT
>.|.|TRBV19|TRBJ1-2
CASSGLFGGSDLGYTF
TGTGCCAGTAGTGGCCTCTTCGGGGGGTCGGATTTGGGCTACACCTTC
>once|.|TRBV28|TRBJ2-7
CASSSSYEQYF
TGTGCCAGCAGTTCCTCTTACGAGCAGTACTTC
>.|TRBD1|TRBV27|TRBJ1-5
CASSKRGTGEERRNQPQHF
TGTGCCAGCAGCAAAAGGGGGACAGGCGAGGAGCGGAGGAATCAGCCCCAGCATTTT
>.|TRBD2|TRBV2|TRBJ2-1
CAGTKSNEQFF
TGTGCCGGGACTAAGAGCAATGAGCAGTTCTTC
>once|TRBD1|TRBV5-1|TRBJ2-2
CASSGGQGRVTGELFF
TGCGCCAGCAGCGGGGGACAGGGGCGGGTCACCGGGGAGCTGTTTTTT
>.|.|TRBV5-4|TRBJ1-4
CASSQDLQVPNEKLFF
TGTGCCAGCAGCCAAGATTTACAGGTTCCTAATGAAAAACTGTTTTTT
>.|TRBD1|TRBV29-1|TRBJ1-5
CSVEVGTAQHF
TGCAGCGTTGAAGTTGGGACAGCCCAGCATTTT
>.|TRBD1|TRBV28|TRBJ1-2
CASRSTGGDGYTF
TGTGCCAGCAGGTCAACAGGGGGCGATGGCTACACCTTC
>.|.|TRBV7-9|TRBJ1-2
CASSWDILYGFTF
TGTGCCAGCAGCTGGGACATACTCTATGGCTTCACCTTC
>.|.|TRBV7-3|TRBJ2-2
CASSSSGGLGTGELFF
TGTGCCAGCAGCTCCTCCGGGGGGCTAGGCACCGGGGAGCTGTTTTTT
>.|TRBD2|TRBV4-1|TRBJ2-3
CASSPTSGSTDTQYF
TGCGCCAGCAGCCCCACTAGCGGTAGCACAGATACGCAGTATTTT
>.|TRBD2|TRBV28|TRBJ2-7
CASSTSGGSSYEQYF
TGTGCCAGCTCTACTAGCGGGGGGAGCTCCTACGAGCAGTACTTC
>.|.|TRBV27|TRBJ2-1
CASSYAPMYEQFF
TGTGCCAGCAGTTACGCCCCTATGTATGAGCAGTTCTTC
>.|TRBD2|TRBV2|TRBJ2-5
CASRRSGAQETQYF
TGTGCCAGCAGACGTAGCGGGGCACAAGAGACCCAGTACTTC